The 21 T cell receptor beta chains in this list originate from one sample, sequenced in a study of T cell responses to AZD1222 COVID-19 vaccine. TCRdb's table, derived via immunoSEQ multiplex PCR, lists solely in-frame clones and lacks some. This repertoire shows 80,000 to 90,000 clones, roughly nine tenths found once; its top ten account for 5% to 5.5%. Source: peripheral blood, taken on day 0 of AZD1222 vaccination. The receptors here all came from an adult in good health.

This clone was seen once. The rearrangement uses TRBV2 and TRBJ1-1, with D perhaps TRBD1 (5 bases). Per germline, CDR1 SNHLY and CDR2 FYNNEI. The length of the CDR3 is 12 residues. Trimming pared 6 bases from V and 6 bases from J, leaving 11 bases between. The CDR3 spells CASRPLGAEAFF. The CDR3 nucleotides are TGTGCCAGCAGACCTCTGGGGGCTGAAGCTTTCTTT.

The V and J genes are TRBV6-2 or TRBV6-3 and TRBJ1-1; D not certain. Per the germline V gene, CDR1 is MNHEY and CDR2 is SVGEGT. CDR3 size: 13 residues. V lost 4 bases and J 3 bases, leaving 9 bases between the germline ends. The CDR3: CASSFHLDTEAFF. CDR3 bases: TGTGCCAGCAGTTTTCACCTAGACACTGAAGCTTTCTTT.

This clone is a singleton in its sample. The chain carries TRBV11-3 and TRBJ2-3; 7 bases align to TRBD2. CDR1 is SGHNT and CDR2 is YENEEA in the germline V gene. This CDR3 has 13 amino acids. The V gene end was trimmed by 5 bases and the J gene end by 6 bases; junction bases not matched to a gene: 5. The DNA of the CDR3 is TGTGCCAGCAGCCTCTTGGGAGGGGATACGCAGTATTTT. It specifies CASSLLGGDTQYF.

V is TRBV7-2 and J is TRBJ2-7, with D perhaps being TRBD1 or TRBD2 (5 bases each). V was cut by 1 base and J by 7 bases, with 14 bases left in between. The length of the CDR3 is 14 residues. Germline lookup yields CDR1 SGHTA and CDR2 FQGNSA. This CDR3 is CASSLGGRPEEQYF. In nucleotides, the CDR3 is TGTGCCAGCAGCTTAGGGGGACGCCCGGAGGAGCAGTACTTC.

V usage is TRBV14 and J usage is TRBJ2-5, with 8 bases aligning to TRBD2. Trimming removed 1 base from V and 6 bases from J; junction bases left unmatched: 10. The length of the CDR3 is 16 residues. Germline CDR1 is SGHDN and CDR2 is FVKESK. The CDR3: CASSQGGGMGQKTQYF. The CDR3 region has the DNA TGTGCCAGCAGCCAAGGCGGGGGGATGGGTCAGAAGACCCAGTACTTC.

The rearrangement links TRBV2 to TRBJ1-6; D possibly corresponds to TRBD1 (5 bases). V was shortened by 4 bases and J by 5 bases, with 12 bases between the two germline ends. Germline CDR1 reads SNHLY; CDR2 reads FYNNEI. The CDR3 is made up of 15 amino acids. CDR3 sequence reads: CASSGPGGNNSPLHF. CDR3 in DNA: TGTGCCAGCAGTGGGCCCGGGGGTAATAATTCACCCCTCCACTTT.

CDR3 residues: CASSSGGKGLAGGEQYF. CDR3 nucleotides: TGCGCCAGCAGCTCCGGTGGGAAGGGACTAGCGGGAGGCGAGCAGTACTTC. This sequence joins TRBV5-1 and TRBJ2-7, with TRBD2 identical over 15 bases. CDR3 length: 17 residues. Germline CDR1 and CDR2: SGHRS and YFSETQ. Losses at the gene ends were 3 bases for V and 6 bases for J; bases not matched to a gene: 10.

The chain couples TRBV28 to TRBJ1-1, with D uncertain. The CDR3 spans 12 residues. Trimming took off 3 bases at V and 6 bases at J, with 8 bases between the two ends. Germline V CDR1 and CDR2: MDHEN, SYDVKM. This CDR3 is CASSFPFAEAFF. DNA for the CDR3: TGTGCCAGCAGTTTTCCATTTGCTGAAGCTTTCTTT. Looking up the rest from reference TRBV28 and TRBJ1-1 gives the full variable domain: DVKVTQSSRYLVKRTGEKVFLECVQDMDHENMFWYRQDPGLGLRLIYFSYDVKMKEKGDIPEGYSVSREKKERFSLILESASTNQTSMYLCASSFPFAEAFFGQGTRLTVV.

The CDR3 coding sequence is TGTGCCAGCTGGACAGCTGGTACTATTATGAACACTGAAGCTTTCTTT. Its translation: CASWTAGTIMNTEAFF. The V call is TRBV5-5, the J call TRBJ1-1, with D possibly TRBD1 on 6 matching bases. V lost 7 bases and J 0 bases, leaving 19 bases between the germline ends. From germline, CDR1 is SGHKS and CDR2 YYEKEE (reference sequence). This CDR3 has 16 amino acids.

CDR3 protein: CASSHIGTGKPGYTF. Written as DNA, the CDR3 is TGTGCCAGCAGTCATATAGGGACAGGGAAGCCTGGCTACACCTTC. The J gene is TRBJ1-2, the V gene TRBV27; TRBD1 matches 9 bases. This CDR3 is 15 amino acids long. V lost 5 bases to trimming and J lost 7 bases; unmatched junction nucleotides: 11. CDR1 and CDR2 (germline): MNHEY, SMNVEV (reference sequence).

This chain links TRBV9 with TRBJ2-1; no clear D gene. The CDR3 spans 11 residues. The V gene's germline CDR1 is SGDLS and CDR2 YYNGEE. Trimming left V 4 bases short and J 12 bases short, with 11 bases between. The CDR3 sequence is CASSSNDWQFF. Written as DNA, the CDR3 is TGTGCCAGCAGCTCAAATGATTGGCAGTTCTTC.

The chain is built from TRBV4-2 and TRBJ1-6; 10 bases are shared with TRBD1. The CDR3 runs to 16 residues. The trim removed 1 base at V and 7 bases at J, leaving 4 bases unmatched. CDR1 and CDR2 from the germline V gene are LGHNA and YNFKEQ. The CDR3 is CASSQGQGAHNSPLHF. Here the CDR3 DNA reads TGTGCCAGCAGCCAAGGACAGGGGGCCCACAATTCACCCCTCCACTTT.

The chain links TRBV5-4 to TRBJ2-3; 11 nucleotides match TRBD2. Unmatched junction bases numbered 7, after V lost 5 bases and J lost 8 bases. This CDR3 region has 14 residues. Germline V gives CDR1 SGHNT, CDR2 YYREEE (reference sequence). CDR3 nucleotides: TGTGCCAGCAGATCAGAGACTAGCGGGACTACGCAGTATTTT. Translated, it gives CASRSETSGTTQYF.

The chain recombines TRBV28 with TRBJ1-1; D uncertain. From germline, CDR1 is MDHEN and CDR2 SYDVKM. V was trimmed by 5 bases and J by 4 bases, leaving 5 bases between them. The length of the CDR3 is 11 residues. The CDR3 loop is CASSRGTEAFF. CDR3 nucleotide sequence: TGTGCCAGCAGTCGGGGCACTGAAGCTTTCTTT.

V gene TRBV29-1 combines with J gene TRBJ2-2; D gene uncertain. The CDR3 has 13 amino acids. The V end was cut by 6 bases, the J end by 8 bases, with 16 bases between. CDR1 and CDR2 (germline): SQVTM, ANQGSEA. CDR3 in DNA: TGCAGCGTCGACCCAACCTCCGGAGGGGAGCTGTTTTTT. Its protein is CSVDPTSGGELFF.

The chain combines TRBV2 with TRBJ2-3; D uncertain. The germline V gene encodes CDR1 SNHLY and CDR2 FYNNEI. The CDR3 length is 12 residues. Trimming stripped 3 bases from V and 7 bases from J, with 8 bases between. The CDR3 region has the DNA TGTGCCAGCAGTGATCGAGGAAATACGCAGTATTTT. It specifies CASSDRGNTQYF.

This CDR3 is CATSRPGTPPGEQFF. The CDR3 nucleotides are TGTGCCACCAGCAGACCCGGGACACCCCCAGGTGAGCAGTTCTTC. The gene calls are TRBV15 and TRBJ2-1, with a weak D call TRBD1 (6 bases). Germline assignment: CDR1 LNHNV and CDR2 YYDKDF (reference sequence). V was cut by 2 bases and J by 9 bases, with 17 bases left in between. The CDR3 totals 15 residues.

V is TRBV28 and J is TRBJ1-3; no clear D. Germline V gene lookup returns CDR1 MDHEN and CDR2 SYDVKM. This CDR3 spans 16 amino acids. Trimming stripped 1 base from V and 1 base from J, with 11 bases between. The CDR3 sequence: CASSLYRATSGNTIYF. The CDR3 coding sequence is TGTGCCAGCAGTTTATATAGGGCCACATCTGGAAACACCATATATTTT.

This clone appeared a single time. This sequence joins TRBV7-6 and TRBJ1-6; 9 positions match TRBD1. This CDR3 contains 16 residues. From germline, CDR1 is SGHVS and CDR2 FNYEAQ. V shed 5 bases and J 4 bases; nucleotides not matched to a gene: 6. As DNA, the CDR3 is TGTGCCAGCAGCAAGGGACAGGGAATATATAATTCACCCCTCCACTTT. Translated: CASSKGQGIYNSPLHF.

The chain has TRBV13 and TRBJ2-7; 11 nucleotides line up with TRBD2. V lost 0 bases to trimming and J lost 5 bases; unmatched junction nucleotides: 9. The CDR3 has 17 amino acids. Germline CDR1 PRHDT, CDR2 FYEKMQ (reference sequence). This CDR3 is CASSLGPGSSGRNEQYF. The CDR3 DNA sequence: TGTGCCAGCAGCTTAGGCCCTGGGTCTAGCGGGAGGAACGAGCAGTACTTC.

This rearrangement joins TRBV6-4 to TRBJ2-1; D tentatively fits TRBD1 or TRBD2 (6 bases each). V gave up 2 bases and J gave up 8 bases, with 19 bases separating them. The CDR3 has 16 amino acids. The germline CDR1 and CDR2 sequences are MRHNA and SNTAGT. CDR3 sequence reads: CASSDPHITGRYEQFF. DNA for the CDR3: TGTGCCAGCAGTGACCCGCATATTACAGGGAGGTATGAGCAGTTCTTC.